These T cell receptor beta chains were read from a single sample in a study of T cell repertoires in cytomegalovirus infection. A single record per CDR3 protein comes from TCRdb applying MiXCR to the reads. The table records under 150,000 distinct CDR3 sequences, around 30% of them present only once. These receptors are not linked to any known antigen. The starting material was CD8+ T cells from cultured PBMCs, obtained from culture after CMV antigen stimulation. These receptors were collected from a human donor in good health (CMV status not recorded). Some clones in this sample may be carry-over from other donors' samples. The CDR3 runs from the conserved cysteine through the conserved F or W. Fields, in order: V gene, J gene, D gene, clone size, CDR3 protein, CDR3 DNA. A D gene is named only where the DNA matches it firmly. A clone size is listed for some rows: how often the clone was seen (once, few, many), or a class if it is expanded.

v_gene: TRBV29-1
j_gene: TRBJ2-1
d_gene: .
abundance: .
CDR3aa: CSVEDGQGLSWDEQFF
CDR3nt: TGCAGCGTTGAAGATGGGCAGGGGCTATCCTGGGATGAGCAGTTCTTC

v_gene: TRBV5-1
j_gene: TRBJ1-1
d_gene: TRBD1
abundance: few
CDR3aa: CASSSPTGSGTEAFF
CDR3nt: TGCGCCAGCAGCTCCCCGACAGGGTCGGGCACTGAAGCTTTCTTT

v_gene: TRBV4-3
j_gene: TRBJ1-1
d_gene: .
abundance: .
CDR3aa: CASSQDMGGSVVYTEAFF
CDR3nt: TGCGCCAGCAGCCAAGATATGGGGGGGAGCGTCGTGTACACTGAAGCTTTCTTT

v_gene: TRBV7-4
j_gene: TRBJ1-5
d_gene: TRBD1
abundance: .
CDR3aa: CASSETGYNQPQHF
CDR3nt: TGTGCCAGCAGCGAGACAGGGTACAATCAGCCCCAGCATTTT

v_gene: TRBV6-1
j_gene: TRBJ2-2
d_gene: .
abundance: many
CDR3aa: CASSVDAIRELFF
CDR3nt: TGTGCCAGCAGTGTTGATGCCATCAGGGAGCTGTTTTTT

v_gene: TRBV7-9
j_gene: TRBJ2-2
d_gene: .
abundance: .
CDR3aa: CASSFPGGDNSGELFF
CDR3nt: TGTGCCAGCAGCTTTCCCGGGGGCGATAACTCCGGGGAGCTGTTTTTT

v_gene: TRBV27
j_gene: TRBJ2-3
d_gene: .
abundance: .
CDR3aa: CASSDGTFADTQYF
CDR3nt: TGTGCCAGCAGTGACGGGACTTTTGCAGATACGCAGTATTTT

v_gene: TRBV25-1
j_gene: TRBJ2-1
d_gene: .
abundance: .
CDR3aa: CASKPGTKYNEQFF
CDR3nt: TGTGCCAGCAAGCCGGGCACCAAATACAATGAGCAGTTCTTC

v_gene: TRBV12-3/TRBV12-4
j_gene: TRBJ1-1
d_gene: TRBD1
abundance: .
CDR3aa: CASSLGTGFSEAFF
CDR3nt: TGTGCCAGCAGTCTCGGGACAGGTTTCTCTGAAGCTTTCTTT

v_gene: TRBV29-1
j_gene: TRBJ2-7
d_gene: .
abundance: .
CDR3aa: CSVVGSPYEQYF
CDR3nt: TGCAGCGTTGTGGGTTCTCCCTACGAGCAGTACTTC

v_gene: TRBV6-4
j_gene: TRBJ2-3
d_gene: TRBD2
abundance: .
CDR3aa: CASSDGTSGATDTQYF
CDR3nt: TGTGCCAGCAGTGACGGAACTAGCGGGGCCACAGATACGCAGTATTTT

v_gene: TRBV2
j_gene: TRBJ2-7
d_gene: .
abundance: once
CDR3aa: CASSWDSPYPYEQYF
CDR3nt: TGTGCCAGCAGTTGGGACTCGCCCTATCCCTACGAGCAGTACTTC

v_gene: TRBV20-1
j_gene: TRBJ1-6
d_gene: TRBD1
abundance: few
CDR3aa: CSARVAGGGSPLHF
CDR3nt: TGCAGTGCTAGAGTGGCAGGGGGTGGTTCACCCCTCCACTTT

v_gene: TRBV27
j_gene: TRBJ2-4
d_gene: TRBD2
abundance: .
CDR3aa: CASSPLSGGPRAKNIQYF
CDR3nt: TGTGCCAGCAGTCCTCTGAGCGGGGGGCCACGAGCCAAAAACATTCAGTACTTC

v_gene: TRBV14
j_gene: TRBJ1-3
d_gene: .
abundance: many
CDR3aa: CASSISGSGNTIYF
CDR3nt: TGTGCCAGCAGCATATCCGGCTCTGGAAACACCATATATTTT

v_gene: TRBV7-9
j_gene: TRBJ2-2
d_gene: TRBD1
abundance: .
CDR3aa: CASSSITGDSAGELFF
CDR3nt: TGTGCCAGCAGCTCTATTACAGGGGACAGCGCCGGGGAGCTGTTTTTT

v_gene: TRBV7-8
j_gene: TRBJ1-3
d_gene: TRBD1
abundance: many
CDR3aa: CASSQDRAGNTIYF
CDR3nt: TGTGCCAGCAGCCAAGACAGGGCTGGCAACACCATATATTTT

v_gene: TRBV7-6
j_gene: TRBJ2-7
d_gene: .
abundance: few
CDR3aa: CASSPEVHSTYEQYF
CDR3nt: TGTGCCAGCAGCCCAGAGGTACACAGTACCTACGAGCAGTACTTC

v_gene: TRBV7-9
j_gene: TRBJ2-1
d_gene: .
abundance: .
CDR3aa: CAWDLSRGEQFF
CDR3nt: TGTGCCTGGGACTTGAGCAGAGGGGAGCAGTTCTTC

v_gene: TRBV9
j_gene: TRBJ2-1
d_gene: TRBD1
abundance: .
CDR3aa: CASSVNTGTGTYREQFF
CDR3nt: TGTGCCAGCAGCGTTAACACCGGGACAGGGACCTACCGTGAGCAGTTCTTC

v_gene: TRBV7-2
j_gene: TRBJ2-1
d_gene: .
abundance: many
CDR3aa: CASSLALPREDEQFF
CDR3nt: TGTGCCAGCAGCTTAGCGCTCCCTAGGGAGGATGAGCAGTTCTTC

v_gene: TRBV6-5
j_gene: TRBJ2-7
d_gene: TRBD2
abundance: .
CDR3aa: CASSYSAGESYEQYF
CDR3nt: TGTGCCAGCAGTTACTCGGCGGGGGAGTCCTACGAGCAGTACTTC

v_gene: TRBV4-2
j_gene: TRBJ2-5
d_gene: .
abundance: .
CDR3aa: CASRRGDGNQETQYF
CDR3nt: TGTGCCAGCAGACGAGGGGACGGGAACCAAGAGACCCAGTACTTC

v_gene: TRBV20-1
j_gene: TRBJ2-1
d_gene: TRBD2
abundance: .
CDR3aa: CSASGASGGVGDEQFF
CDR3nt: TGCAGTGCTAGTGGGGCTAGCGGGGGGGTGGGGGATGAGCAGTTCTTC

v_gene: TRBV7-6
j_gene: TRBJ2-5
d_gene: .
abundance: few
CDR3aa: CASSSSSERQTQYF
CDR3nt: TGTGCCAGCAGCTCATCTAGCGAGAGACAGACCCAGTACTTC

v_gene: TRBV7-6
j_gene: TRBJ1-1
d_gene: .
abundance: .
CDR3aa: CASSFFGEAFF
CDR3nt: TGTGCCAGCAGCTTCTTCGGTGAAGCTTTCTTT

v_gene: TRBV5-8
j_gene: TRBJ1-1
d_gene: .
abundance: many
CDR3aa: CASSVVANTEAFF
CDR3nt: TGTGCCAGCAGCGTTGTTGCGAACACTGAAGCTTTCTTT

v_gene: TRBV7-8
j_gene: TRBJ1-4
d_gene: .
abundance: few
CDR3aa: CASSFEDEGNEKLFF
CDR3nt: TGTGCCAGCAGCTTTGAGGATGAGGGGAACGAAAAACTGTTTTTT

v_gene: TRBV7-9
j_gene: TRBJ2-7
d_gene: .
abundance: .
CDR3aa: CASSPRRSSNDYEQYF
CDR3nt: TGTGCCAGCAGCCCTAGACGGAGTTCGAACGACTACGAGCAGTACTTC

v_gene: TRBV12-3/TRBV12-4
j_gene: TRBJ1-1
d_gene: .
abundance: .
CDR3aa: CASSVGLLSEAFF
CDR3nt: TGTGCCAGCAGCGTGGGGCTTTTGAGTGAAGCTTTCTTT

v_gene: TRBV15
j_gene: TRBJ2-5
d_gene: .
abundance: few
CDR3aa: CATSPTRDQETQYF
CDR3nt: TGTGCCACCAGCCCCACGCGGGACCAAGAGACCCAGTACTTC

v_gene: TRBV7-4
j_gene: TRBJ2-7
d_gene: .
abundance: once
CDR3aa: CASSPRARGFYHEQYF
CDR3nt: TGTGCCAGCAGCCCGAGGGCGAGGGGGTTTTACCACGAGCAGTACTTC

v_gene: TRBV6-1
j_gene: TRBJ1-5
d_gene: TRBD1
abundance: many
CDR3aa: CASGGQGNQPQHF
CDR3nt: TGTGCCAGCGGGGGACAGGGCAATCAGCCCCAGCATTTT

v_gene: TRBV20-1
j_gene: TRBJ2-5
d_gene: TRBD1
abundance: .
CDR3aa: CSARPGQGSETQYF
CDR3nt: TGCAGTGCTAGACCGGGACAGGGGTCGGAGACCCAGTACTTC

v_gene: TRBV4-2
j_gene: TRBJ2-3
d_gene: .
abundance: .
CDR3aa: CASSQDIQGLTDTQYF
CDR3nt: TGTGCCAGCAGCCAAGACATACAGGGTTTGACAGATACGCAGTATTTT

v_gene: TRBV7-8
j_gene: TRBJ2-1
d_gene: .
abundance: few
CDR3aa: CASSTRLGQFF
CDR3nt: TGTGCCAGCAGCACCCGCCTGGGGCAGTTCTTC

v_gene: TRBV10-3
j_gene: TRBJ1-2
d_gene: .
abundance: few
CDR3aa: CAISGAGAYYGYTF
CDR3nt: TGTGCCATCAGTGGAGCGGGGGCTTACTATGGCTACACCTTC

v_gene: TRBV4-1
j_gene: TRBJ2-7
d_gene: .
abundance: .
CDR3aa: CASSYTMVGIYEQYF
CDR3nt: TGCGCCAGCAGCTACACCATGGTGGGTATCTACGAGCAGTACTTC

v_gene: TRBV7-9
j_gene: TRBJ2-2
d_gene: .
abundance: few
CDR3aa: CASSSTNTGELFF
CDR3nt: TGTGCCAGCAGCTCAACGAACACCGGGGAGCTGTTTTTT

v_gene: TRBV6-2/TRBV6-3
j_gene: TRBJ1-1
d_gene: .
abundance: .
CDR3aa: CASSYSSGTLSAFF
CDR3nt: TGTGCCAGCAGTTACTCGAGCGGGACCCTAAGCGCTTTCTTT

v_gene: TRBV7-2
j_gene: TRBJ1-6
d_gene: TRBD1
abundance: many
CDR3aa: CASSATGNNSPLHF
CDR3nt: TGTGCCAGCAGCGCGACAGGGAATAATTCACCCCTCCACTTT

v_gene: TRBV5-6
j_gene: TRBJ1-1
d_gene: .
abundance: .
CDR3aa: CASSFSRTEAFF
CDR3nt: TGTGCCAGCAGTTTTAGTCGGACTGAAGCTTTCTTT

v_gene: TRBV27
j_gene: TRBJ2-2
d_gene: TRBD2
abundance: .
CDR3aa: CASTKVVTSGGERGAGELFF
CDR3nt: TGTGCCAGCACCAAAGTGGTAACTAGCGGGGGTGAAAGAGGAGCCGGGGAGCTGTTTTTT

v_gene: TRBV5-4
j_gene: TRBJ2-7
d_gene: .
abundance: .
CDR3aa: CASSLYPSSEQYF
CDR3nt: TGTGCCAGCAGCTTATACCCCTCGAGCGAGCAGTACTTC

v_gene: TRBV4-3
j_gene: TRBJ2-7
d_gene: .
abundance: few
CDR3aa: CASSQGGREDYDGQYF
CDR3nt: TGCGCCAGCAGCCAAGGGGGCAGGGAAGACTACGACGGGCAGTACTTC

v_gene: TRBV5-4
j_gene: TRBJ2-1
d_gene: .
abundance: .
CDR3aa: CASSLGGGEEFF
CDR3nt: TGTGCCAGCAGCTTGGGGGGCGGGGAAGAGTTCTTC

v_gene: TRBV20-1
j_gene: TRBJ2-7
d_gene: .
abundance: few
CDR3aa: CSATERSGYEQYF
CDR3nt: TGCAGTGCCACGGAGCGGTCGGGCTACGAGCAGTACTTC

v_gene: TRBV19
j_gene: TRBJ1-1
d_gene: .
abundance: few
CDR3aa: CASSIELGGTEAFF
CDR3nt: TGTGCCAGTAGTATAGAACTGGGCGGCACTGAAGCTTTCTTT

v_gene: TRBV5-5
j_gene: TRBJ2-3
d_gene: .
abundance: once
CDR3aa: CASSLGLGGADTQYF
CDR3nt: TGTGCCAGCAGCCTCGGTCTGGGCGGGGCAGATACGCAGTATTTT

v_gene: TRBV28
j_gene: TRBJ2-3
d_gene: .
abundance: few
CDR3aa: CASSWAGYSTDTQYF
CDR3nt: TGTGCCAGCAGTTGGGCGGGGTATAGCACAGATACGCAGTATTTT

v_gene: TRBV7-9
j_gene: TRBJ2-1
d_gene: .
abundance: many
CDR3aa: CASSLGDEQFF
CDR3nt: TGTGCCAGCAGCTTAGGCGATGAGCAGTTCTTC

v_gene: TRBV6-6
j_gene: TRBJ1-4
d_gene: TRBD1
abundance: many
CDR3aa: CASSFGTGGAGDEKLFF
CDR3nt: TGTGCCAGCAGTTTCGGGACAGGGGGCGCCGGGGATGAAAAACTGTTTTTT